A selection of T cell receptor beta chains follows, all from one sample in a study of blood T cell repertoires in COVID-19. Sequencing used immunoSEQ multiplex PCR; TCRdb keeps in-frame clones, though not all of them. The sample lists tens of thousands of clones; about three quarters were seen once. Sequenced material: peripheral blood. These receptors were taken from a man in his 70s with active or convalescent COVID-19. Each CDR3 is given with its conserved first and last residue. The order of the fields is D gene, J gene, V gene, clone size, CDR3 protein, CDR3 DNA. D genes are given only for firm matches. Size values are once, few and many counts, or a class for expanded clones, and some rows have none.

>TRBD2|TRBJ2-3|TRBV4-1|-
CASSHSSGTSGRGTQYF
TGCGCCAGCAGCCACTCATCCGGGACTAGCGGGAGAGGTACGCAGTATTTT
>TRBD1|TRBJ2-7|TRBV5-1|-
CASSPGQGAREQYF
TGCGCCAGCAGCCCCGGACAGGGGGCAAGAGAGCAGTACTTC
>TRBD1|TRBJ1-6|TRBV25-1|-
CASSDTGTVGSPLHF
TGTGCCAGCAGTGACACCGGGACAGTCGGTTCACCCCTCCACTTT
>-|TRBJ1-2|TRBV4-2|-
CASSQAITGYYGYTF
TGTGCCAGCAGCCAAGCCATCACGGGGTACTATGGCTACACCTTC
>-|TRBJ2-5|TRBV6-5|-
CATRRGQETQYF
TGTGCCACCCGGAGGGGACAAGAGACCCAGTACTTC
>-|TRBJ2-5|TRBV9|-
CASSSLGRRGVRETQYF
TGTGCCAGCAGCTCGTTGGGCCGGCGGGGTGTGCGGGAGACCCAGTACTTC
>-|TRBJ2-7|TRBV5-1|-
CASSLGGLYEQYF
TGCGCCAGCAGCTTGGGTGGCCTCTACGAGCAGTACTTC
>TRBD1|TRBJ2-1|TRBV7-2|once
CASSLGYGTGASNEQFF
TGTGCCAGCAGCTTAGGTTATGGGACAGGGGCTTCGAATGAGCAGTTCTTC
>-|TRBJ1-2|TRBV4-3|-
CASSQEEQLNYGYTF
TGCGCCAGCAGCCAAGAAGAACAGCTTAACTATGGCTACACCTTC
>TRBD1|TRBJ1-2|TRBV27|-
CASSQHRGPTDPNYGYTF
TGTGCCAGCAGTCAGCACAGGGGGCCTACAGATCCTAACTATGGCTACACCTTC
>-|TRBJ1-2|TRBV5-1|once
CASSPGAGGYTF
TGCGCCAGCAGCCCGGGCGCAGGGGGCTACACCTTC
>-|TRBJ2-7|TRBV10-3|-
CAISAVTERSSYEQYF
TGTGCCATCAGTGCGGTGACCGAGAGGAGTTCCTACGAGCAGTACTTC
>-|TRBJ1-1|TRBV5-1|-
CASSLRMEDTEAFF
TGCGCCAGCAGCTTACGTATGGAGGACACTGAAGCTTTCTTT
>-|TRBJ1-1|TRBV2|-
CASTIAEVNTEAFF
TGTGCCAGCACCATTGCAGAGGTGAACACTGAAGCTTTCTTT
>TRBD1|TRBJ2-2|TRBV19|once
CASSNVGQQTGELFF
TGTGCCAGTAGTAACGTGGGACAGCAAACCGGGGAGCTGTTTTTT
>TRBD1|TRBJ1-3|TRBV5-1|-
CASSFGIWTGESGNTIYF
TGCGCCAGCAGCTTCGGAATTTGGACAGGGGAGTCTGGAAACACCATATATTTT
>-|TRBJ2-1|TRBV1|-
CTSSHPGSGGPNEQFF
TGCACCAGCAGCCACCCCGGATCGGGGGGACCTAATGAGCAGTTCTTC
>TRBD1|TRBJ1-1|TRBV28|-
CASSPLGTGDNTEAFF
TGTGCCAGCAGCCCTTTGGGGACAGGGGATAACACTGAAGCTTTCTTT
>-|TRBJ2-2|TRBV18|-
CASSNAGQRTGELFF
TGTGCCAGCTCGAACGCGGGACAGCGAACCGGGGAGCTGTTTTTT
>-|TRBJ1-2|TRBV3-1/TRBV3-2|-
CASSPRQQNGYTF
TGTGCCAGCAGCCCCCGGCAACAGAATGGCTACACCTTC
>TRBD1|TRBJ1-1|TRBV6-5|-
CASSKRGSGGTEAFF
TGTGCCAGCAGCAAACGGGGCTCAGGGGGGACTGAAGCTTTCTTT
>-|TRBJ2-6|TRBV5-5|once
CASSDRGNSGANVLTF
TGTGCCAGCAGCGATCGGGGTAACTCTGGGGCCAACGTCCTGACTTTC
>-|TRBJ2-3|TRBV12-2|-
CASRLARLAGEVDTQYF
TGTGCAAGTCGCTTAGCGAGACTAGCGGGGGAGGTGGATACGCAGTATTTT
>TRBD2|TRBJ2-1|TRBV7-9|-
CASSWASGGAVRNEQFF
TGTGCCAGCAGCTGGGCTAGCGGGGGGGCGGTTCGGAATGAGCAGTTCTTC
>TRBD1|TRBJ2-3|TRBV24-1|-
CATRGTVDTQYF
TGTGCCACCAGGGGGACAGTCGATACGCAGTATTTT
>-|TRBJ1-4|TRBV6-1|-
CASSETFSEKLFF
TGTGCCAGCAGTGAAACTTTCTCTGAAAAACTGTTTTTT
>TRBD1|TRBJ1-1|TRBV10-3|-
CAIGAGTATNTEAFF
TGTGCCATCGGAGCCGGGACAGCAACGAACACTGAAGCTTTCTTT
>TRBD2|TRBJ2-2|TRBV5-6|-
CASRLARNTGELFF
TGTGCCAGTAGACTAGCGAGGAACACCGGGGAGCTGTTTTTT
>-|TRBJ1-5|TRBV19|-
CASSMSGGMAQPQHF
TGTGCCAGTAGTATGTCGGGGGGAATGGCTCAGCCCCAGCATTTT
>TRBD2|TRBJ2-1|TRBV7-6|-
CASSLTSARYYNEQFF
TGTGCCAGCAGCCTAACTAGCGCCCGTTACTACAATGAGCAGTTCTTC
>TRBD2|TRBJ2-5|TRBV19|-
CASSIEAPSSTSGGAGVETQYF
TGTGCCAGTAGTATAGAGGCACCAAGCTCGACTAGCGGGGGGGCCGGGGTGGAGACCCAGTACTTC
>TRBD2|TRBJ2-2|TRBV11-2|-
CASSRGRAGELFF
TGTGCCAGCAGCCGAGGGAGGGCCGGGGAGCTGTTTTTT
>TRBD2|TRBJ2-5|TRBV7-6|-
CASSSWGGQAETQYF
TGTGCCAGCAGCTCCTGGGGGGGTCAGGCGGAGACCCAGTACTTC
>-|TRBJ2-5|TRBV16|-
CASSLTTQETQYF
TGTGCCAGCAGCCTTACTACCCAAGAGACCCAGTACTTC
>TRBD1|TRBJ1-4|TRBV6-5|-
CASSSSRDSNEKLFF
TGTGCCAGCAGTTCGTCCCGGGACAGTAATGAAAAACTGTTTTTT
>TRBD1|TRBJ1-2|TRBV9|-
CASSAEQGGGYTF
TGTGCCAGCAGCGCCGAACAGGGGGGGGGCTACACCTTC
>TRBD2|TRBJ2-1|TRBV5-6|-
CASSLYGTSSYNEQFF
TGTGCCAGCAGCTTATACGGGACTAGCTCCTACAATGAGCAGTTCTTC
>-|TRBJ1-1|TRBV14|-
CASSPLSGEAFF
TGTGCCAGCAGCCCCCTATCGGGTGAAGCTTTCTTT
>TRBD1|TRBJ1-6|TRBV4-3|-
CASSRETGVVNSPLHF
TGCGCCAGCAGCCGCGAAACAGGGGTGGTCAATTCACCCCTCCACTTT
>TRBD2|TRBJ2-1|TRBV4-1|once
CASSHPTGGTSSYNEQFF
TGCGCCAGCAGCCATCCCACGGGGGGGACTAGCTCCTACAATGAGCAGTTCTTC
>TRBD1|TRBJ2-7|TRBV9|-
CASSTSGQSYEQYF
TGTGCCAGCAGCACTTCGGGACAGAGTTACGAGCAGTACTTC
>-|TRBJ1-1|TRBV19|-
CASSRWGGKNTEAFF
TGTGCCAGTAGTCGCTGGGGGGGGAAGAACACTGAAGCTTTCTTT
>TRBD2|TRBJ2-2|TRBV7-2|-
CASSSPGLAGSGELFF
TGTGCCAGCAGCTCTCCGGGACTAGCGGGGTCGGGGGAGCTGTTTTTT
>TRBD1|TRBJ1-4|TRBV14|-
CASSQAPGGYEKLFF
TGTGCCAGCAGCCAAGCGCCAGGGGGGTATGAAAAACTGTTTTTT
>-|TRBJ1-1|TRBV28|few
CATLRGNTEAFF
TGTGCCACCTTAAGGGGGAACACTGAAGCTTTCTTT
>TRBD1|TRBJ2-3|TRBV5-4|-
CASSPGRQGPYSSTDTQYF
TGTGCCAGCAGCCCGGGTCGACAGGGGCCCTACTCTAGCACAGATACGCAGTATTTT
>-|TRBJ1-4|TRBV4-2|-
CASSQEGRRRNNEKLFF
TGTGCCAGCAGCCAAGAAGGTCGACGGAGGAACAATGAAAAACTGTTTTTT